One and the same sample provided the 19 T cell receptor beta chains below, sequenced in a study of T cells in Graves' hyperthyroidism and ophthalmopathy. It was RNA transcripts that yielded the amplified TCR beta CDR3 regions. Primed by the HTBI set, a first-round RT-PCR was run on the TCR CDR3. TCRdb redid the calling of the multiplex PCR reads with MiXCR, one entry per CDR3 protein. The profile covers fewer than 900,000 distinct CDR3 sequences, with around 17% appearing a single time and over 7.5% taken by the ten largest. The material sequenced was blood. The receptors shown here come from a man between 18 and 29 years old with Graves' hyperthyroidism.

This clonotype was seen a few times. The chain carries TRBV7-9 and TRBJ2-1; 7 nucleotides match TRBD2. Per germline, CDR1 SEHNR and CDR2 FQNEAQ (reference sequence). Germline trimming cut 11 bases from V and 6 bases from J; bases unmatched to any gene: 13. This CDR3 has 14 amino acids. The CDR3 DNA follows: TGTGCCGGAGAGAGGCTAGCGGAGAGCAATGAGCAGTTCTTC. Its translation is CAGERLAESNEQFF.

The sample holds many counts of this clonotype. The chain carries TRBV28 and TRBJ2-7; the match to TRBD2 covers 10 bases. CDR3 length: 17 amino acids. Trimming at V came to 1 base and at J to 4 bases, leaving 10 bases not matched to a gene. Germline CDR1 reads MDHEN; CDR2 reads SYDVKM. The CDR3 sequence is CASSLSFISAGGYEQYF. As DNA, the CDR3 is TGTGCCAGCAGTTTATCTTTTATATCAGCGGGAGGGTACGAGCAGTACTTC.

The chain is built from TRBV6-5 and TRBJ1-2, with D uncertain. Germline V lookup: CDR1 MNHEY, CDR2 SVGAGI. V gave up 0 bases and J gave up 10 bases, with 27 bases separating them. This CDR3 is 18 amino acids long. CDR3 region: CASSYSIHQQIDHVDYTF. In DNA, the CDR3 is TGTGCCAGCAGTTACTCGATTCACCAACAAATTGACCACGTAGACTACACCTTC.

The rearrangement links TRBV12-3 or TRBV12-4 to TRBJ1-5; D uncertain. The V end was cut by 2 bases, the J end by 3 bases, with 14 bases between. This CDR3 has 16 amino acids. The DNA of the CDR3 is TGTGCCAGCAGTTTATGGGGAGCCGGAATCAATCAGCCCCAGCATTTT. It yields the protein CASSLWGAGINQPQHF.

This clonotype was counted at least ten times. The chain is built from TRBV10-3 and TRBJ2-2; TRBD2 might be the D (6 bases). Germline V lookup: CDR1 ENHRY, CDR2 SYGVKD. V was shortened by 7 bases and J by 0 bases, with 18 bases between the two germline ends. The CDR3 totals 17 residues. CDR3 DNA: TGTGCCATCAAAATAGGTAGCGGAAGTTCGAACACCGGGGAGCTGTTTTTT. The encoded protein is CAIKIGSGSSNTGELFF.

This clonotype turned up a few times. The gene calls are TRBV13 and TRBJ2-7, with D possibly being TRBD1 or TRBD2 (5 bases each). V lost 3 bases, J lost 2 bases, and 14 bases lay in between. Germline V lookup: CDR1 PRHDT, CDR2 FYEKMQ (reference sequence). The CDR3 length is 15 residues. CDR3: CASSLSGRTTYEQYF. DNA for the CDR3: TGTGCCAGCAGCTTGTCGGGACGCACCACCTACGAGCAGTACTTC. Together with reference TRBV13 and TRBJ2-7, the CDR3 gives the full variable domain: AAGVIQSPRHLIKEKRETATLKCYPIPRHDTVYWYQQGPGQDPQFLISFYEKMQSDKGSIPDRFSAQQFSDYHSELNMSSLELGDSALYFCASSLSGRTTYEQYFGPGTRLTVT.

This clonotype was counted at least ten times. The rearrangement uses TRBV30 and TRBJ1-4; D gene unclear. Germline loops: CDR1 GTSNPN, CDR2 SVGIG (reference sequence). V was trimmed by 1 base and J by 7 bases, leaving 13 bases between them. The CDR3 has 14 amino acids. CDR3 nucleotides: TGTGCCTGGAGTGAAGACGTTATCGGTGAAAAACTGTTTTTT. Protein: CAWSEDVIGEKLFF.

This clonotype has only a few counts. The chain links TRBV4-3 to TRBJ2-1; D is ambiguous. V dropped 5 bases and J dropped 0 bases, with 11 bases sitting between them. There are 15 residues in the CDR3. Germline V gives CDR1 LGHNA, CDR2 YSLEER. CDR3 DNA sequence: TGCGCCAGCAGCGTACGGGTTAGCTCCTACAATGAGCAGTTCTTC. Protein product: CASSVRVSSYNEQFF.

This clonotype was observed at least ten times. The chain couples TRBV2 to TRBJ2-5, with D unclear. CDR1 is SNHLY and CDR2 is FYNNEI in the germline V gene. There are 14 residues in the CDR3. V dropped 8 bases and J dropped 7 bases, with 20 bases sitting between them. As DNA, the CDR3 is TGTGCCAGCGGGGTGGATAATGGCGCACGGACCCAGTACTTC. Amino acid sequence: CASGVDNGARTQYF.

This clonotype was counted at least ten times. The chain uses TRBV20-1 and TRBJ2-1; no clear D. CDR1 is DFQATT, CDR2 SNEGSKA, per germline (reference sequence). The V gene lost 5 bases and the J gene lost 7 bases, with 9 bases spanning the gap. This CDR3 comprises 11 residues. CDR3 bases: TGCAGTGCTTTTCTACGGAATGAGCAGTTCTTC. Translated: CSAFLRNEQFF.

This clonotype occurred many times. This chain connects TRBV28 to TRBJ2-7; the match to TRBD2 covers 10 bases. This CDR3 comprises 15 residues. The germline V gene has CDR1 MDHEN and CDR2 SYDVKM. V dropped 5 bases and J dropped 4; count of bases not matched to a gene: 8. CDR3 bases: TGTGCCAGCAGTCCTAGCGGGAGAGGTGGATACGAGCAGTACTTC. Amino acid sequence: CASSPSGRGGYEQYF.

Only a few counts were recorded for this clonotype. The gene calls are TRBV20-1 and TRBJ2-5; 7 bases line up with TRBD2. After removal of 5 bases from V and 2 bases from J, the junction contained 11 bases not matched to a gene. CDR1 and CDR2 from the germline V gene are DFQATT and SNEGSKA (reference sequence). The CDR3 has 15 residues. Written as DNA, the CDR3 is TGCAGTGCTGCGGGGGAGGGTGGCCGTCAAGAGACCCAGTACTTC. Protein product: CSAAGEGGRQETQYF.

The CDR3 DNA is TGTGCCAGCAGGCAGACTAGCGGGAACGGAGGTGAGCAGTTCTTC. Translated: CASRQTSGNGGEQFF. This chain links TRBV12-3 or TRBV12-4 with TRBJ2-1, with 11 positions matching TRBD2. V trimming: 6 bases; J trimming: 9 bases; junction bases outside the gene matches: 10. The CDR3 has 15 residues.

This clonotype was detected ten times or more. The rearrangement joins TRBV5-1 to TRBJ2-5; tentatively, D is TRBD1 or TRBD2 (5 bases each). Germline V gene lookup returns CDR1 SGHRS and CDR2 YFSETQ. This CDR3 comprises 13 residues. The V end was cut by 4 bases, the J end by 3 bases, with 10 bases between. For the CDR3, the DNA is TGCGCCAGCAGCCCCGGGACGAAAGAGACCCAGTACTTC. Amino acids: CASSPGTKETQYF.

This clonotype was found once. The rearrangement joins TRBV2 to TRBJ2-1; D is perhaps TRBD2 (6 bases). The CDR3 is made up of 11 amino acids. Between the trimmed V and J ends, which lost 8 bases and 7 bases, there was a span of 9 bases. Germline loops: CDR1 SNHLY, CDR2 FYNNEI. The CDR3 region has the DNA TGTGCCAGCCTCCTAGCGAATGAGCAGTTCTTC. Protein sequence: CASLLANEQFF.

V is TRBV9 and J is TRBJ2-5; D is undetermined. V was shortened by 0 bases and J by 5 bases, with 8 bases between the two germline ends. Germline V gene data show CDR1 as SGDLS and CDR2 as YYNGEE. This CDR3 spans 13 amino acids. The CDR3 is CASSVAVRETQYF. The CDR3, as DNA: TGTGCCAGCAGCGTAGCGGTCCGGGAGACCCAGTACTTC. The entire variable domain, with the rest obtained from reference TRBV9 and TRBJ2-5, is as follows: DSGVTQTPKHLITATGQRVTLRCSPRSGDLSVYWYQQSLDQGLQFLIQYYNGEERAKGNILERFSAQQFPDLHSELNLSSLELGDSALYFCASSVAVRETQYFGPGTRLLVL.

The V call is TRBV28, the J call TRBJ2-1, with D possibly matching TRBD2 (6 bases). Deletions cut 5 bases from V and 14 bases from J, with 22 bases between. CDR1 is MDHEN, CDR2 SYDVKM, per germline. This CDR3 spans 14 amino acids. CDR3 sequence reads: CASSPGGSLSSEFF. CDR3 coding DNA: TGTGCCAGCAGTCCTGGGGGGAGTCTTTCCTCGGAGTTCTTC.

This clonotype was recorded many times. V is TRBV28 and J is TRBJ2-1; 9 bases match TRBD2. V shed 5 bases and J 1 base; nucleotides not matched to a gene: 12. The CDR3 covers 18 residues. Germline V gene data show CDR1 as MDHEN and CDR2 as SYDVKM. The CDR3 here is CASSTGTSIPSSYNEQFF. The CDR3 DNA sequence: TGTGCCAGCAGTACCGGGACTAGCATCCCCAGTTCCTACAATGAGCAGTTCTTC.

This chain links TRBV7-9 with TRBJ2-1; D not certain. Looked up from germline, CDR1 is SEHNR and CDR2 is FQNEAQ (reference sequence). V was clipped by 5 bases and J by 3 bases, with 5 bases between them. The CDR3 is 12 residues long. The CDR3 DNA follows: TGTGCCAGCAGCCCGGTCTACAATGAGCAGTTCTTC. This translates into CASSPVYNEQFF. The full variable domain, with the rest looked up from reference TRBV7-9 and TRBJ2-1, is DTGVSQNPRHKITKRGQNVTFRCDPISEHNRLYWYRQTLGQGPEFLTYFQNEAQLEKSRLLSDRFSAERPKGSFSTLEIQRTEQGDSAMYLCASSPVYNEQFFGPGTRLTVL.